Presented here are 2 T cell receptor delta chains from one specimen sequenced in a study of gamma-delta T cells after stem cell transplantation. With CATT, TCRdb re-called clones from the RT-PCR reads. The profile shows about 1,500 delta-chain clones, roughly 23% of them singletons. The sequencing input was gamma-delta T cells. The receptors here all came from a human donor. It is not recorded whose cells these are; they may come from a transplant donor.

The chain uses TRDV2 and TRDJ1; no definite D call. CDR1 and CDR2 from the germline V gene are GEAIGNYY and EKD. V was trimmed by 0 bases and J by 5 bases, leaving 15 bases between them. There are 15 residues in the CDR3. As DNA, the CDR3 is TGTGCCTGTGACACCGTATCTCCGCCCTCTGATAAACTCATCTTT. It specifies CACDTVSPPSDKLIF.

This clone has only a few counts. The rearrangement links TRDV1 to TRDJ2; D not certain. Germline assignment: CDR1 TSWWSYY and CDR2 QGS. V was trimmed by 5 bases and J by 0 bases, leaving 28 bases between them. The CDR3 has 21 residues. The CDR3 here is CALGSPKTSILIKALTAQLFF. The CDR3 DNA reads as TGTGCTCTTGGGTCCCCGAAAACCAGTATCCTGATCAAAGCTTTGACAGCACAACTCTTCTTT.